This T cell receptor beta chain was observed in a study of human T cells and chemical hapten exposure. MiXCR was run by TCRdb on the RACE reads, yielding one entry per CDR3 protein. The sample records about 260,000 distinct CDR3 sequences, approximately 8.6% being singletons. Time point defined: pre-sensitization, week 0. As to treatment: therapeutic diphenylcyclopropenone sensitization with weekly scalp DPC. Material: whole blood, obtained in connection with sensitization to the hapten diphenylcyclopropenone (DPC). The TCR was taken from a woman in her thirties or forties with alopecia areata. Some clones in this sample may be carry-over from other donors' samples.

The CDR3 loop is CSVETGGGYTF. The CDR3 DNA sequence: TGCAGCGTTGAAACAGGAGGAGGCTACACCTTC. The rearrangement joins TRBV29-1 to TRBJ1-2, with a weak D call TRBD1 (5 bases). Trimming stripped 2 bases from V and 8 bases from J, with 9 bases between. The CDR3 extends over 11 amino acids. The germline CDR1 and CDR2 sequences are SQVTM and ANQGSEA.